Shown below are 2 T cell receptor beta chains from a single sample sequenced in a study of cytomegalovirus exposure and HLA in healthy donors. Vbeta (60) and Jbeta (13) primers were used in the PCR. Assay: immunoSEQ multiplex PCR; the TCRdb copy retains only in-frame clones and omits some. The table shows about 150,000 clones, with about 64% occurring only once. Sequencing input: PBMCs. The source of these receptors is a woman aged 40 to 50 in good health and CMV-seronegative.

The chain carries TRBV7-9 and TRBJ2-1, with 8 bases matching TRBD2. Losses at the gene ends were 5 bases for V and 7 bases for J; bases not matched to a gene: 7. This CDR3 comprises 14 residues. Germline loops: CDR1 SEHNR, CDR2 FQNEAQ (reference sequence). Here the CDR3 DNA reads TGTGCCAGCAGCAAGACTAGCGTACGAAATGAGCAGTTCTTC. Translated: CASSKTSVRNEQFF.

There are a few counts of this clone. DNA for the CDR3: TGTGCCAGCAGCCAAGATCCAGGGGCCGAGCAGTACTTC. This translates into CASSQDPGAEQYF. The chain recombines TRBV4-2 with TRBJ2-7; tentatively, D is TRBD1 (6 bases). Trimming pared 0 bases from V and 6 bases from J, leaving 9 bases between. This CDR3 region has 13 residues. In germline, CDR1 is LGHNA, CDR2 YNFKEQ.